One sample yielded the 11 T cell receptor beta chains listed below, sequenced in a study of neurological immune-mediated disorders. TCRdb independently ran MiXCR on the 5' RACE reads; one entry per CDR3 protein. The sample gives some 65,000 distinct CDR3 sequences, over 4% of which show up once; 2.6% is in the top ten. What was sequenced was PBMCs. Receptors were obtained from a man between 45 and 60 years old with multiple sclerosis.

This clonotype was seen at least ten times. The V call is TRBV5-1, the J call TRBJ2-1, with 9 bases aligning to TRBD1. This CDR3 has 20 amino acids. Germline CDR1 reads SGHRS; CDR2 reads YFSETQ. V shed 4 bases and J 4 bases; nucleotides not matched to a gene: 21. The CDR3 reads CASSPSPGTGPMTTYNEQFF. CDR3 bases: TGCGCCAGCAGCCCAAGTCCCGGGACAGGGCCCATGACTACTTACAATGAGCAGTTCTTC.

The sample holds many counts of this clonotype. This chain joins TRBV5-1 and TRBJ2-3; TRBD2 agrees at 10 bases. CDR1 is SGHRS, CDR2 YFSETQ, per germline. The CDR3 is 17 amino acids. V lost 5 bases to trimming and J lost 0 bases; unmatched junction nucleotides: 9. The CDR3 nucleotides are TGCGCCAGCAGTAGGGCTAGCGGGGGAGCTAGCACAGATACGCAGTATTTT. Amino acid sequence: CASSRASGGASTDTQYF.

This clonotype was detected many times. The chain is built from TRBV20-1 and TRBJ1-1; 10 positions agree with TRBD1. V lost 3 bases to trimming and J lost 1 base; unmatched junction nucleotides: 14. The CDR3 totals 18 residues. Per the germline V gene, CDR1 is DFQATT and CDR2 is SNEGSKA (reference sequence). The CDR3 nucleotides read TGCAGTGCTAGTTTTCCTTCGAGGGGACAGGGGACGAACACTGAAGCTTTCTTT. Protein: CSASFPSRGQGTNTEAFF.

This clonotype has at least ten counts. This rearrangement joins TRBV2 to TRBJ1-1, with 9 positions matching TRBD1. Looked up from germline, CDR1 is SNHLY and CDR2 is FYNNEI. This CDR3 has 14 amino acids. Trimming cost V 6 bases and J 4 bases; bases outside gene matches: 6. The CDR3 DNA reads TGTGCCAGCAGGGGGACAGGGAGCGGCACTGAAGCTTTCTTT. Translated, it gives CASRGTGSGTEAFF.

This clonotype appeared many times. The chain joins TRBV20-1 to TRBJ2-1; D is unresolved. CDR3 length: 12 amino acids. Germline V gene sequence: CDR1 DFQATT, CDR2 SNEGSKA (reference sequence). V lost 3 bases and J lost 5, with 8 bases in between. CDR3 nucleotides: TGCAGTGCTAGTCCCTTGGACAATGAGCAGTTCTTC. Residues: CSASPLDNEQFF.

This clonotype was seen at least ten times. The chain is built from TRBV7-2 and TRBJ2-5; no clear D gene. The germline gives CDR1 SGHTA, CDR2 FQGNSA. The V and J ends lost 5 bases and 5 bases respectively, with 15 bases between them. This CDR3 region has 14 residues. CDR3 nucleotides: TGTGCCAGCAGCCGATCCCGGAGTGGTGAGACCCAGTACTTC. Protein product: CASSRSRSGETQYF.

Turning to this clonotype: This may be a read error, as it is one base from a much larger clone. The V call is TRBV7-2, the J call TRBJ2-3; no definite D call. Germline V lookup: CDR1 SGHTA, CDR2 FQGNSA. Trimming pared 3 bases from V and 4 bases from J, leaving 5 bases between. The CDR3 is 12 residues long. CDR3 in amino acids: CASSFMADTQYF. The CDR3, as DNA: TGTGCCAGCAGCTTCATGGCAGATACGCAGTATTTT.

In this sample, this clonotype turned up many times. The chain combines TRBV4-2 with TRBJ1-5; D unresolved. CDR1 is LGHNA, CDR2 YNFKEQ, per germline. This CDR3 spans 17 amino acids. V was clipped by 1 base and J by 6 bases, with 19 bases between them. The CDR3 protein is CASSQAPRGAPGQPQHF. CDR3 bases: TGTGCCAGCAGCCAAGCACCTCGTGGAGCCCCAGGTCAGCCCCAGCATTTT.

At least ten counts were recorded for this clonotype. This rearrangement joins TRBV5-1 to TRBJ2-2; TRBD1 matches at 9 bases. Looked up from germline, CDR1 is SGHRS and CDR2 is YFSETQ. The V segment lost 6 bases and the J segment 6 bases; nucleotides outside the gene matches: 9. The CDR3 runs to 15 residues. In nucleotides, the CDR3 is TGCGCCAGCACGTTTGGGACAGGGAATGCCGGGGAGCTGTTTTTT. Its translation is CASTFGTGNAGELFF.

This clonotype was seen many times. The CDR3 sequence: CASSPRGPPDTGELFF. In DNA form, the CDR3 reads TGCGCCAGCAGCCCTCGGGGGCCCCCAGACACCGGGGAGCTGTTTTTT. The V and J genes are TRBV5-1 and TRBJ2-2; D may match TRBD1 or TRBD2 (6 bases each). CDR1 SGHRS and CDR2 YFSETQ come from the germline V gene. Trimming pared 4 bases from V and 3 bases from J, leaving 16 bases between. This CDR3 has 16 residues.

In its sample, this clonotype was seen many times. Here the CDR3 DNA reads TGCAGTGCTAGTGCCGGGACAGGGATCAATGAGCAGTTCTTC. Protein sequence: CSASAGTGINEQFF. The chain recombines TRBV20-1 with TRBJ2-1, with TRBD1 matching 9 bases. Trimming removed 3 bases from V and 6 bases from J; junction bases left unmatched: 6. Germline CDR1 reads DFQATT; CDR2 reads SNEGSKA (reference sequence). CDR3 length: 14 amino acids.